This TCR beta chain was retrieved from a study of early T cells in non-severe SARS-CoV-2 infection. CDR3 length: 14 amino acids. CDR1 and CDR2 (germline): SGHVS, FNYEAQ. V was pared by 1 base and J by 0 bases, with 5 bases between. Unique molecular identifier tags were affixed to discrete cDNA molecules. MiXCR was run by TCRdb on the 5' RACE reads, yielding one entry per CDR3 protein. The sample holds some 55,000 distinct CDR3 sequences, around 12% seen once. This sequence originates from an adult who was a healthcare worker with PCR-confirmed SARS-CoV-2 infection or an uninfected control (not recorded which). The chain recombines TRBV7-6 with TRBJ2-3; D unresolved. The sample in question was whole blood, obtained at baseline. The CDR3 DNA reads as TGTGCCAGCAGCTTAGACCCTAGCACAGATACGCAGTATTTT. This codes for CASSLDPSTDTQYF.